This T cell receptor (beta chain) came from a study of shared clonotypes between healthy human individuals. General study points: Around 4.7% was the fraction of naive CD4 clonotypes found shared across a few donors. Unshared clonotypes carried lower generation probabilities than those common to all four donors.

Donors included only healthy HIV-negative adults lacking recent acute infections or vaccinations. The CDR3 length is 15 residues. With 3 bases clipped from V and 4 bases from J, the junction kept 8 bases outside the gene matches. The germline gives CDR1 MNHEY, CDR2 SMNVEV (reference sequence). Note on this clone: Its antigen is as yet unknown.

Authors' methods: Junction-only sequences produced by ImmunoSEQ had no quality scores, so filtering differed. TCRdb keeps only in-frame clones here, not all; method: immunoSEQ multiplex PCR. The V and J calls and clone size were taken over from that table, and D and trimming were inferred from the DNA. The sample holds around 1,000,000 clones, 70% to 80% seen once. The sample was memory CD4+ T cells from PBMCs. Subset in this sample: CD45RA-negative fraction. The rearrangement joins TRBV27 to TRBJ1-2, with 7 bases matching TRBD1. The origin of this receptor is a man between 18 and 29 years old in good health. Some clones in this sample may be carry-over from other donors' samples. CDR3 sequence: CASSFLRQGTYGYTF. Written as DNA, the CDR3 is TGTGCCAGCAGTTTCCTGAGACAGGGAACCTATGGCTACACCTTC.